This is a list of T cell receptor beta chains from one sample in a study of spatial heterogeneity in lung cancer. MiXCR, applied by TCRdb to the 5' RACE reads, yields one record per CDR3 protein. The sample contains some 120,000 distinct CDR3 sequences, 10% to 15% of which appear only once. This specimen consisted of PBMCs, obtained at follow-up. These receptor sequences come from a male donor with early-stage non-small cell lung cancer. Both conserved end residues are part of each CDR3. Each record gives: J gene, D gene, clone size, V gene, CDR3 protein, CDR3 DNA. The D gene is left open where the match is weak. Clone size is given for some rows only: seen once, a few or many times, or a class if the clone is expanded.

j_call: TRBJ1-4; d_call: NA; clone_size: NA; v_call: TRBV7-2; cdr3_aa: CASSFRGSQEKLFF; cdr3_nt: TGTGCCAGCAGCTTCCGAGGCTCGCAGGAAAAACTGTTTTTT
j_call: TRBJ2-1; d_call: TRBD2; clone_size: many; v_call: TRBV10-3; cdr3_aa: CAISLAGASNNEQFF; cdr3_nt: TGTGCCATCAGTTTAGCGGGGGCGAGTAACAATGAGCAGTTCTTC
j_call: TRBJ1-2; d_call: NA; clone_size: many; v_call: TRBV4-1; cdr3_aa: CASSQVGQPYGYTF; cdr3_nt: TGCGCCAGCAGCCAAGTCGGGCAGCCCTATGGCTACACCTTC
j_call: TRBJ2-5; d_call: NA; clone_size: few; v_call: TRBV4-3; cdr3_aa: CASSEAVQETQYF; cdr3_nt: TGCGCCAGCAGTGAGGCAGTCCAAGAGACCCAGTACTTC
j_call: TRBJ2-1; d_call: NA; clone_size: many; v_call: TRBV7-9; cdr3_aa: CASSLVRGPYNEQFF; cdr3_nt: TGTGCCAGCAGCTTAGTACGGGGGCCCTACAATGAGCAGTTCTTC
j_call: TRBJ2-1; d_call: TRBD2; clone_size: NA; v_call: TRBV6-5; cdr3_aa: CASGRAIYNEQFF; cdr3_nt: TGTGCCAGCGGGAGGGCGATTTACAATGAGCAGTTCTTC
j_call: TRBJ2-3; d_call: TRBD2; clone_size: few; v_call: TRBV7-2; cdr3_aa: CASSLALTGGGSDTQYF; cdr3_nt: TGTGCCAGCAGCTTAGCGTTGACGGGGGGAGGGTCAGATACGCAGTATTTT
j_call: TRBJ2-4; d_call: NA; clone_size: many; v_call: TRBV4-3; cdr3_aa: CASSQESGHRTIKAAKNIQYF; cdr3_nt: TGCGCCAGCAGCCAAGAGTCAGGACATCGGACCATTAAAGCGGCCAAAAACATTCAGTACTTC
j_call: TRBJ2-7; d_call: TRBD1; clone_size: many; v_call: TRBV27; cdr3_aa: CASSDTTGFHEQYF; cdr3_nt: TGTGCCAGCAGTGACACGACAGGGTTCCACGAGCAGTACTTC
j_call: TRBJ1-4; d_call: NA; clone_size: few; v_call: TRBV4-1; cdr3_aa: CASSQFRVANEKLFF; cdr3_nt: TGCGCCAGCAGCCAGTTCAGGGTCGCGAATGAAAAACTGTTTTTT
j_call: TRBJ2-5; d_call: NA; clone_size: medium-sized; v_call: TRBV24-1; cdr3_aa: CATSDFGDQVETQYF; cdr3_nt: TGTGCCACCAGTGATTTCGGGGACCAGGTAGAGACCCAGTACTTC
j_call: TRBJ2-7; d_call: NA; clone_size: many; v_call: TRBV5-5; cdr3_aa: CASSLSLGNQYEQYF; cdr3_nt: TGTGCCAGCAGCTTGTCTTTAGGGAATCAGTACGAGCAGTACTTC
j_call: TRBJ1-1; d_call: TRBD1; clone_size: many; v_call: TRBV12-3/TRBV12-4; cdr3_aa: CASSLDRGWNTEAFF; cdr3_nt: TGTGCCAGCAGTTTGGACAGGGGCTGGAACACTGAAGCTTTCTTT
j_call: TRBJ1-1; d_call: NA; clone_size: many; v_call: TRBV12-5; cdr3_aa: CASGRTEEAFF; cdr3_nt: TGTGCTAGTGGTCGGACGGAAGAAGCTTTCTTT
j_call: TRBJ1-5; d_call: NA; clone_size: many; v_call: TRBV12-3/TRBV12-4; cdr3_aa: CASSWAGDQPQHF; cdr3_nt: TGTGCCAGCAGTTGGGCAGGAGATCAGCCCCAGCATTTT
j_call: TRBJ1-4; d_call: NA; clone_size: NA; v_call: TRBV20-1; cdr3_aa: CSAGEWGYEKLFF; cdr3_nt: TGCAGTGCTGGGGAGTGGGGCTATGAAAAACTGTTTTTT
j_call: TRBJ2-1; d_call: TRBD2; clone_size: NA; v_call: TRBV29-1; cdr3_aa: CSVKGTSGGYNEQFF; cdr3_nt: TGCAGCGTTAAAGGGACTAGCGGGGGATACAATGAGCAGTTCTTC
j_call: TRBJ2-3; d_call: TRBD1; clone_size: few; v_call: TRBV7-2; cdr3_aa: CASSSDREIDTQYF; cdr3_nt: TGTGCCAGCAGCTCGGACAGGGAAATAGATACGCAGTATTTT
j_call: TRBJ2-3; d_call: NA; clone_size: many; v_call: TRBV20-1; cdr3_aa: CSARDTGGDTQYF; cdr3_nt: TGCAGTGCTAGAGACACAGGAGGAGATACGCAGTATTTT
j_call: TRBJ2-5; d_call: NA; clone_size: many; v_call: TRBV12-3/TRBV12-4; cdr3_aa: CASSFRAEETQYF; cdr3_nt: TGTGCCAGCAGTTTTAGGGCGGAAGAGACCCAGTACTTC
j_call: TRBJ2-2; d_call: TRBD1; clone_size: many; v_call: TRBV5-6; cdr3_aa: CASSRTGGANTGELFF; cdr3_nt: TGTGCCAGCAGCCGGACAGGGGGCGCAAACACCGGGGAGCTGTTTTTT
j_call: TRBJ2-3; d_call: NA; clone_size: few; v_call: TRBV9; cdr3_aa: CASSVNVGPDTQYF; cdr3_nt: TGTGCCAGCAGCGTAAATGTGGGCCCAGATACGCAGTATTTT
j_call: TRBJ2-2; d_call: TRBD1; clone_size: NA; v_call: TRBV4-3; cdr3_aa: CASSLRGPNTGELFF; cdr3_nt: TGCGCCAGCAGCCTTAGGGGGCCGAACACCGGGGAGCTGTTTTTT
j_call: TRBJ2-5; d_call: NA; clone_size: NA; v_call: TRBV29-1; cdr3_aa: CSVERQGPHQETQYF; cdr3_nt: TGCAGCGTTGAACGCCAGGGACCCCACCAAGAGACCCAGTACTTC
j_call: TRBJ2-5; d_call: NA; clone_size: few; v_call: TRBV7-9; cdr3_aa: CASSLTRETQYF; cdr3_nt: TGTGCCAGCAGCTTAACGCGGGAGACCCAGTACTTC
j_call: TRBJ1-6; d_call: TRBD1; clone_size: NA; v_call: TRBV27; cdr3_aa: CASSPRQGALAPLHF; cdr3_nt: TGTGCCAGCAGTCCGCGACAGGGGGCACTTGCACCCCTCCACTTT
j_call: TRBJ2-1; d_call: TRBD1; clone_size: NA; v_call: TRBV3-1; cdr3_aa: CASSQRGLASISNEQFF; cdr3_nt: TGTGCCAGCAGCCAAAGGGGGCTAGCTTCAATTTCCAATGAGCAGTTCTTC
j_call: TRBJ1-2; d_call: NA; clone_size: many; v_call: TRBV2; cdr3_aa: CASSGVGRGYGYTF; cdr3_nt: TGTGCCAGCAGTGGCGTGGGACGGGGCTATGGCTACACCTTC
j_call: TRBJ2-5; d_call: TRBD1; clone_size: many; v_call: TRBV20-1; cdr3_aa: CSATGTGSQETQYF; cdr3_nt: TGCAGTGCCACCGGGACAGGGTCCCAAGAGACCCAGTACTTC
j_call: TRBJ2-1; d_call: NA; clone_size: NA; v_call: TRBV12-3/TRBV12-4; cdr3_aa: CASTLGGGVNEQFF; cdr3_nt: TGTGCCAGCACCTTAGGAGGGGGGGTTAATGAGCAGTTCTTC
j_call: TRBJ1-5; d_call: NA; clone_size: many; v_call: TRBV4-2; cdr3_aa: CASSQNGGRANQPQHF; cdr3_nt: TGTGCCAGCAGCCAAAACGGGGGTAGGGCTAATCAGCCCCAGCATTTT
j_call: TRBJ2-5; d_call: TRBD1; clone_size: few; v_call: TRBV9; cdr3_aa: CASSVGLMGQQATVPTQETQYF; cdr3_nt: TGTGCCAGCAGCGTAGGATTAATGGGACAGCAAGCCACAGTACCCACACAAGAGACCCAGTACTTC
j_call: TRBJ2-1; d_call: NA; clone_size: NA; v_call: TRBV11-1; cdr3_aa: CASSLAGDGQFF; cdr3_nt: TGTGCCAGCAGCTTAGCGGGGGATGGGCAGTTCTTC
j_call: TRBJ2-3; d_call: NA; clone_size: few; v_call: TRBV7-9; cdr3_aa: CVILGDTQYF; cdr3_nt: TGTGTCATATTAGGAGATACGCAGTATTTT
j_call: TRBJ1-1; d_call: TRBD1; clone_size: once; v_call: TRBV7-3; cdr3_aa: CASSLTGGVDTEAFF; cdr3_nt: TGTGCCAGCAGCCTAACAGGGGGCGTGGACACTGAAGCTTTCTTT
j_call: TRBJ1-1; d_call: NA; clone_size: many; v_call: TRBV10-1; cdr3_aa: CASSETLNTEAFF; cdr3_nt: TGCGCCAGCAGTGAGACCCTGAACACTGAAGCTTTCTTT
j_call: TRBJ2-1; d_call: TRBD2; clone_size: many; v_call: TRBV9; cdr3_aa: CASSGRTSGGPNNEQFF; cdr3_nt: TGTGCCAGCAGCGGCCGGACTAGCGGGGGGCCTAACAATGAGCAGTTCTTC